This T cell receptor beta chain was captured in a study of monozygotic twins with cystic fibrosis. This clone appeared a single time. CDR3 length: 16 residues. V was trimmed by 6 bases and J by 8 bases, leaving 26 bases between them. CDR1 and CDR2 (germline): SGHKS, YYEKEE (reference sequence). The table came from immunoSEQ multiplex PCR; TCRdb's copy has only in-frame clones and leaves some out. The sample lists around 14,000 clones, approximately 98% occurring once. The chain links TRBV5-5 to TRBJ1-1, with D hard to call. The receptor comes from a girl aged 2-10 years with cystic fibrosis. The sample comprised blood. As DNA, the CDR3 is TGTGCCAGCACTTTAGCCCCGTCTGCCCGAGTGGAGGAAGCTTTCTTT. Protein sequence: CASTLAPSARVEEAFF.